These T cell receptor beta chains were read from a single sample in a study of blood T cell repertoires in COVID-19. Assay used: immunoSEQ multiplex PCR; TCRdb lists only in-frame clones, some missing. The sample gives roughly 60,000 clones, about nine tenths of which show up once; around 10% is in the top ten. The sequenced sample consisted of peripheral blood. The receptor source for this set is a human donor with acute or convalescent COVID-19. The donor label of this sample is uncertain. The CDR3 runs from the conserved cysteine through the conserved F or W. A D gene is named only where the DNA matches it firmly. Size is stated for part of the rows, as once, few or many counts, or as a class when the clone is expanded.

j_call	d_call	v_call	clone_size	cdr3_aa	cdr3_nt
TRBJ1-1	-	TRBV11-3	-	CASSLDRTTEAFF	TGTGCCAGCAGCTTAGACAGGACAACTGAAGCTTTCTTT
TRBJ2-1	TRBD2	TRBV6-6	once	CASRFGLAGVHEQFF	TGTGCCAGCAGATTCGGGCTAGCGGGGGTCCATGAGCAGTTCTTC
TRBJ2-3	TRBD2	TRBV29-1	-	CSVEGGRGGSDTQYF	TGCAGCGTTGAAGGCGGGCGGGGGGGCTCCGATACGCAGTATTTT
TRBJ1-2	-	TRBV29-1	-	CSVSSGGEGYTF	TGCAGCGTTTCATCCGGGGGGGAAGGCTACACCTTC
TRBJ2-3	-	TRBV4-2	-	CASSQDELAGYTDTQYF	TGTGCCAGCAGCCAAGACGAGTTGGCGGGATACACAGATACGCAGTATTTT
TRBJ2-2	TRBD2	TRBV9	many	CASSPSGRAWGGELFF	TGTGCCAGCAGCCCGAGCGGGAGGGCCTGGGGCGGGGAGCTGTTTTTT
TRBJ2-1	TRBD1	TRBV29-1	-	CSSSEGAGEQFF	TGCAGCTCGAGCGAGGGGGCCGGTGAGCAGTTCTTC
TRBJ2-7	TRBD2	TRBV5-1	-	CASGKGTSGYEQYF	TGCGCCAGCGGGAAGGGGACTAGCGGCTACGAGCAGTACTTC
TRBJ1-3	-	TRBV28	-	CASSFVGNTIYF	TGTGCCAGCAGTTTTGTAGGAAACACCATATATTTT
TRBJ1-3	-	TRBV5-4	-	CASSLGQASGNTIYF	TGTGCCAGCAGCTTGGGCCAGGCCTCTGGAAACACCATATATTTT
TRBJ2-1	-	TRBV29-1	-	CSSGSRHEQFF	TGCAGCTCTGGGTCGAGGCATGAGCAGTTCTTC
TRBJ1-2	-	TRBV27	-	CASSFVGGAYGYTF	TGTGCCAGCAGTTTCGTGGGGGGGGCCTATGGCTACACCTTC
TRBJ2-2	-	TRBV7-9	-	CASSLGSANTGELFF	TGTGCCAGCAGCTTAGGTTCAGCGAACACCGGGGAGCTGTTTTTT
TRBJ2-7	TRBD1	TRBV6-5	-	CASRTGDYEQYF	TGTGCCAGCAGAACAGGGGACTACGAGCAGTACTTC
TRBJ2-3	TRBD2	TRBV5-1	-	CASSLETSGSTDTQYF	TGCGCCAGCAGCTTGGAAACTAGCGGGAGCACAGATACGCAGTATTTT
TRBJ2-2	TRBD2	TRBV11-2	-	CASSFLSGRVNTGELFF	TGTGCCAGCAGCTTTCTTAGCGGGAGAGTGAACACCGGGGAGCTGTTTTTT
TRBJ1-2	-	TRBV15	-	CATSRGGGKAYGYTF	TGTGCCACCAGCAGAGGCGGGGGTAAGGCCTATGGCTACACCTTC
TRBJ2-2	-	TRBV10-1	-	CASSVSRVGAGELFF	TGCGCCAGCAGTGTTTCCAGGGTGGGTGCCGGGGAGCTGTTTTTT
TRBJ2-7	-	TRBV6-1	-	CASSEAGGGARYEQYF	TGTGCCAGCAGTGAAGCGGGTGGGGGGGCAAGGTACGAGCAGTACTTC
TRBJ1-2	TRBD1	TRBV9	-	CASSVGGQGYGYTF	TGTGCCAGCAGCGTAGGAGGACAGGGATATGGCTACACCTTC
TRBJ2-5	-	TRBV28	once	CASSWSLEYQETQYF	TGTGCCAGCAGTTGGTCTCTAGAGTACCAAGAGACCCAGTACTTC
TRBJ1-1	TRBD1	TRBV5-4	-	CASSSTRDRGLNTEAFF	TGTGCCAGCAGCTCAACCCGGGACAGGGGGCTGAACACTGAAGCTTTCTTT
TRBJ1-4	-	TRBV5-5	-	CASSKARGNNEKLFF	TGTGCCAGCAGTAAAGCCCGGGGGAATAATGAAAAACTGTTTTTT
TRBJ2-7	-	TRBV18	-	CASSTTAAAMYSEQYF	TGTGCCAGCTCAACAACGGCGGCTGCGATGTACTCCGAGCAGTACTTC
TRBJ1-2	TRBD1	TRBV16	-	CASSQGQLGLTYGYTF	TGTGCCAGCAGCCAGGGACAGCTTGGCCTAACCTATGGCTACACCTTC
TRBJ2-1	TRBD2	TRBV30	-	CACQGRGGYDEQFF	TGTGCCTGCCAGGGACGGGGGGGCTACGATGAGCAGTTCTTC
TRBJ1-1	TRBD1	TRBV5-4	-	CASSWGQGAAGAFF	TGTGCCAGCAGCTGGGGACAGGGGGCAGCGGGTGCTTTCTTT
TRBJ1-1	-	TRBV5-5	-	CASSLLSTQGPNTEAFF	TGTGCCAGCAGCTTGTTAAGTACGCAGGGCCCGAACACTGAAGCTTTCTTT
TRBJ2-1	-	TRBV10-2	once	CASMLGGAVNEQFF	TGCGCCAGCATGCTCGGCGGAGCGGTGAATGAGCAGTTCTTC
TRBJ1-1	TRBD1	TRBV6-4	-	CASIYGTGSEAFF	TGTGCCAGCATCTACGGGACAGGGAGTGAAGCTTTCTTT
TRBJ2-5	TRBD1	TRBV6-5	-	CASSQDRGRQTQYF	TGTGCCAGCAGTCAGGACAGGGGTAGACAGACCCAGTACTTC
TRBJ1-6	-	TRBV2	few	CASRVTGLGSPLHF	TGTGCCAGCAGGGTGACGGGGTTGGGTTCACCCCTCCACTTT
TRBJ1-1	TRBD1	TRBV24-1	-	CATSPGQGNTEAFF	TGTGCCACCAGCCCGGGACAGGGGAACACTGAAGCTTTCTTT
TRBJ1-2	-	TRBV7-8	-	CASSSTGRSYGYTF	TGTGCCAGCAGCTCCACAGGACGGAGCTATGGCTACACCTTC
TRBJ1-6	-	TRBV28	-	CASRQDPNSPLHF	TGTGCCAGCCGACAGGACCCTAATTCACCCCTCCACTTT
TRBJ2-2	TRBD1	TRBV9	-	CASSATGAGELFF	TGTGCCAGCAGCGCTACAGGGGCCGGGGAGCTGTTTTTT
TRBJ1-1	-	TRBV5-1	few	CASRLESEAFF	TGCGCCAGCAGGCTTGAGTCTGAAGCTTTCTTT
TRBJ2-1	TRBD2	TRBV11-2	-	CASSGSGSSYNEQFF	TGTGCCAGCAGCGGAAGCGGGAGCTCCTACAATGAGCAGTTCTTC
TRBJ2-1	TRBD1	TRBV9	-	CASTIGQGTNNEQFF	TGTGCCAGCACGATAGGACAGGGAACCAACAATGAGCAGTTCTTC
TRBJ1-1	-	TRBV19	-	CASSPPVTGEAFF	TGTGCCAGTAGTCCTCCGGTAACAGGGGAAGCTTTCTTT
TRBJ1-1	TRBD1	TRBV6-4	-	CASSDRNYGTGGTEAFF	TGTGCCAGCAGTGACCGGAACTACGGGACAGGGGGCACTGAAGCTTTCTTT
TRBJ1-4	-	TRBV7-9	-	CASSDPSGDEKLFF	TGTGCCAGCAGCGACCCCAGCGGGGACGAAAAACTGTTTTTT
TRBJ1-1	TRBD1	TRBV29-1	once	CSVEMTGGLVGKAFF	TGCAGCGTTGAAATGACAGGGGGTCTCGTCGGTAAAGCTTTCTTT
TRBJ1-5	-	TRBV7-2	few	CASSPGTFNQPQHF	TGTGCCAGCAGCCCCGGGACTTTCAATCAGCCCCAGCATTTT
TRBJ1-2	-	TRBV5-5	-	CASSLASGEGGYTF	TGTGCCAGCAGCTTGGCTTCAGGGGAGGGTGGCTACACCTTC
TRBJ2-3	-	TRBV5-1	-	CASSRGGTDTQYF	TGCGCCAGCAGCCGGGGTGGCACAGATACGCAGTATTTT
TRBJ1-2	TRBD1	TRBV5-1	once	CASSLAFSGTGGSGYTF	TGCGCCAGCAGCTTGGCCTTTTCCGGGACAGGGGGTTCAGGCTACACCTTC
TRBJ1-1	-	TRBV9	-	CASSPTGRGTEAFF	TGTGCCAGCAGCCCAACAGGGAGAGGCACTGAAGCTTTCTTT
TRBJ2-3	TRBD2	TRBV10-3	-	CASAGTSGATSTDTQYF	TGTGCCAGCGCCGGGACTAGCGGGGCAACTAGCACAGATACGCAGTATTTT
TRBJ2-3	-	TRBV5-1	-	CASSLEGNPFTDTQYF	TGCGCCAGCAGCTTGGAGGGGAACCCATTTACAGATACGCAGTATTTT
TRBJ2-5	-	TRBV5-4	-	CASSLEHWGVETQYF	TGTGCCAGCAGCTTGGAGCACTGGGGGGTGGAGACCCAGTACTTC
TRBJ2-3	TRBD2	TRBV19	-	CASSIGDSGATDTQYF	TGTGCCAGTAGTATAGGCGATAGCGGGGCCACAGATACGCAGTATTTT
TRBJ2-1	-	TRBV19	-	CASTRAGPTSYEQFF	TGTGCCAGTACCCGGGCGGGCCCGACTAGTTATGAGCAGTTCTTC
TRBJ1-3	-	TRBV5-1	once	CASSLQGNTIYF	TGCGCCAGCAGCTTGCAAGGAAACACCATATATTTT
TRBJ2-2	TRBD1	TRBV7-8	-	CASSLYDRVNTGELFF	TGTGCCAGCAGCTTATACGACAGGGTTAACACCGGGGAGCTGTTTTTT
TRBJ2-5	TRBD1	TRBV24-1	-	CATSNPRDRKETQYF	TGTGCCACCAGTAACCCTCGGGACAGAAAAGAGACCCAGTACTTC